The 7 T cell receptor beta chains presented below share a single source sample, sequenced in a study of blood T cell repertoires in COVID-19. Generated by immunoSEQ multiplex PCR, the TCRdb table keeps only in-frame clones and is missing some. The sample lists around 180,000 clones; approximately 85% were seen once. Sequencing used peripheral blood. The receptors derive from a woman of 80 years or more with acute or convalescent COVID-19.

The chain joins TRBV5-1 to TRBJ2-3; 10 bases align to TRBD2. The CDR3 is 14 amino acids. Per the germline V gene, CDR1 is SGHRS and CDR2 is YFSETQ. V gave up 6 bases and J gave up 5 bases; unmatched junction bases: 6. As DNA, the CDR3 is TGCGCCAGCAACCTAGCGGGAGCCGAAGATACGCAGTATTTT. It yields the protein CASNLAGAEDTQYF.

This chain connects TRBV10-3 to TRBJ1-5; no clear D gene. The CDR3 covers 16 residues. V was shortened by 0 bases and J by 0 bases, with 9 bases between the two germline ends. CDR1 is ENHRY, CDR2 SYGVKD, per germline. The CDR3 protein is CAISESAASSNQPQHF. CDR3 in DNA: TGTGCCATCAGTGAGTCGGCGGCATCTAGCAATCAGCCCCAGCATTTT.

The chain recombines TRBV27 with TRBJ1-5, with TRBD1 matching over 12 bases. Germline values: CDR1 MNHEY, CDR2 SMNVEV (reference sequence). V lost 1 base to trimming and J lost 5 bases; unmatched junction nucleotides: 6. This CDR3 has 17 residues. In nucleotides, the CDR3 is TGTGCCAGCAGTTTATACGGGACAGGGGGCAGGGATCAGCCCCAGCATTTT. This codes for CASSLYGTGGRDQPQHF.

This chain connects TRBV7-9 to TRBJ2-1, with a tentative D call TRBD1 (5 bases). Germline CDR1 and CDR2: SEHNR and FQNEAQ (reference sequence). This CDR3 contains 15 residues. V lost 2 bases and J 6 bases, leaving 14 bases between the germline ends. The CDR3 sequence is CASSLRQGRRNEQFF. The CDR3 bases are TGTGCCAGCAGCTTACGGCAGGGAAGGCGCAATGAGCAGTTCTTC.

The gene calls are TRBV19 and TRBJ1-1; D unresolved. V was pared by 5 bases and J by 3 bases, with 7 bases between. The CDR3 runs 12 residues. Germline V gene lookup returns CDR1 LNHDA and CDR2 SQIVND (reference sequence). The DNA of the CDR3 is TGTGCCAGTAGTCCCTCCTACACTGAAGCTTTCTTT. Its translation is CASSPSYTEAFF.

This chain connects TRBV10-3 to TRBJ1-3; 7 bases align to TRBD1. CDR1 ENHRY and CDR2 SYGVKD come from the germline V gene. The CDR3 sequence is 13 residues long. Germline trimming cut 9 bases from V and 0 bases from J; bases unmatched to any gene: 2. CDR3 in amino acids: CAIRQGSGNTIYF. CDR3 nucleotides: TGTGCCATTCGACAGGGCTCTGGAAACACCATATATTTT.

CDR3 region: CASSPQSDSTEAFF. Written as DNA, the CDR3 is TGTGCCAGCTCACCACAGTCGGACAGCACTGAAGCTTTCTTT. J is TRBJ1-1 and V is TRBV18; weak D call: TRBD1 (6 bases). Germline lookup yields CDR1 KGHSH and CDR2 LQKENI. The CDR3 consists of 14 residues. Trimming stripped 1 base from V and 4 bases from J, with 10 bases between.